The table lists the clone carrying this TCR beta chain with a count of one. Its antigen is not known. This entry is derived from a study of OX40 agonist ivuxolimab in advanced cancers. Study at large: While on treatment, patients had intravenous ivuxolimab at 0.01 to 10 mg/kg every 2 weeks. General study findings and limits: Compared with CD4+, CD8+ T cells on average had more expanded clones. In the 0.1 to 3.0 mg/kg range, CD4+ and CD8+ blood T cells had expanded clonally by week 6. Specificity for antigen went undetermined in the expanded peripheral T cells.

The CDR3 contains 15 residues. Trimming left V 5 bases short and J 0 bases short, with 13 bases between. Germline V gives CDR1 LNHDA, CDR2 SQIVND (reference sequence). TCRdb's copy holds only in-frame clones and misses some; the assay was immunoSEQ multiplex PCR. Seen here are approximately 65,000 clones, approximately 92% observed once, and the top ten hold 0.6% to 0.8%. The sample consisted of CD4+ or CD8+ T cells sorted from blood, taken in a trial of the OX40 agonist ivuxolimab. This sequence originates from an adult with an advanced solid tumor such as melanoma, head and neck, liver or kidney cancer. The chain joins TRBV19 to TRBJ1-2; D gene ambiguous. The CDR3 region has the DNA TGTGCCAGTAGTCCTGATCCGGGATCTAACTATGGCTACACCTTC. This gives the protein CASSPDPGSNYGYTF.